This TCR beta chain appears in the sequencing data of a study of T cells in women clearing cervical HPV infection. At the level of the study: Cases were women with histologically confirmed HPV16-related CIN3 or worse, including a couple of invasive cancers. General study results and limits: Combining TCR richness with V gene abundances gave approximately 0.84 AUC. Timing of associations relative to infection is unclear; T-cell subsets were not isolated.

Per the germline V gene, CDR1 is SGHTA and CDR2 is FQGNSA. There are 13 residues in the CDR3. With regard to this clone: The antigen is unknown. The sequence runs out 3 residues before the end of the CDR3; the remainder is reconstructed from the germline J gene.

Dot-blot hybridization genotyped cervical HPV amplified with MY09/MY11 PCR. Using immunoSEQ multiplex PCR, the repertoire was profiled, and TCRdb retains in-frame clones only, with some absent. The ten most abundant clones cover roughly a sixth of a sample with tens of thousands of clones. The receptor comes from a woman aged 18 to 75 with a cervical HPV16 infection that either progressed to CIN3+ or cleared (not recorded which). Sequenced: blood buffy coat. The V gene is TRBV7-2, the J gene TRBJ1-2, with 12 bases matching TRBD1. This chain's CDR3 is CASSSGTGGGYTF. The sequenced CDR3 bases are TGTGCCAGCAGCTCCGGGACAGGGGGCGGC.